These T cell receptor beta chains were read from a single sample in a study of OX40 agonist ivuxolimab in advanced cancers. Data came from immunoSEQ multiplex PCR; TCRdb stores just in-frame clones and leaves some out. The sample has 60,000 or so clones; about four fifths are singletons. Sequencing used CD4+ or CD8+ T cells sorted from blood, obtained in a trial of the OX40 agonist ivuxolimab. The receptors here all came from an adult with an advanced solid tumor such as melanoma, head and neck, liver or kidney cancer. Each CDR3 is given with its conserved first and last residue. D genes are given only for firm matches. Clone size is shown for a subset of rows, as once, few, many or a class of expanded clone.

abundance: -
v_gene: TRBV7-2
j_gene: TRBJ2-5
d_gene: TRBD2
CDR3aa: CASSSGTSGPQETQYF
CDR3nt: TGTGCCAGCAGCTCAGGGACTAGCGGGCCGCAAGAGACCCAGTACTTC

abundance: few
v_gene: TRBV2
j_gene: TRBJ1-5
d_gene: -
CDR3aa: CASSVGGSNQPQHF
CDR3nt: TGTGCCAGCAGTGTTGGAGGTAGCAATCAGCCCCAGCATTTT

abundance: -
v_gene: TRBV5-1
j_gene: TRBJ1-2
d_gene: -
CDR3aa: CASSSQGDGYTF
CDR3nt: TGCGCCAGCAGCTCGCAGGGTGATGGCTACACCTTC

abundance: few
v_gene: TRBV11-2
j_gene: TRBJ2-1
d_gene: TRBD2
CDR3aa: CASSSLAGAANEQFF
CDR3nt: TGTGCCAGCAGCTCCCTAGCGGGAGCTGCGAATGAGCAGTTCTTC

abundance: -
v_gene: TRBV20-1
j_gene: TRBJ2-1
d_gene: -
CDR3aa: CSATNNEQFF
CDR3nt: TGCAGTGCCACCAACAATGAGCAGTTCTTC

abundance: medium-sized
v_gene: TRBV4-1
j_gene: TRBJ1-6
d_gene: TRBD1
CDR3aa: CASSQDFSGQTHNSPLHF
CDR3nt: TGCGCCAGCAGCCAAGATTTTTCGGGACAGACTCATAATTCACCCCTCCACTTT

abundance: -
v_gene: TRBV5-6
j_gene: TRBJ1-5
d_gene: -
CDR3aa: CASSSYRDYQPQHF
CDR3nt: TGTGCCAGCAGCTCCTACAGGGACTACCAGCCCCAGCATTTT

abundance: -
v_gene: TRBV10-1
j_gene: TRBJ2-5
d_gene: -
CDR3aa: CASSGGLAVQETQYF
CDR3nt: TGCGCCAGCAGTGGGGGGCTAGCGGTCCAAGAGACCCAGTACTTC

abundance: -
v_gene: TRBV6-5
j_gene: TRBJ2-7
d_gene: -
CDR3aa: CASSYRRDYEQYF
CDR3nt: TGTGCCAGCAGTTACCGGCGGGACTACGAGCAGTACTTC

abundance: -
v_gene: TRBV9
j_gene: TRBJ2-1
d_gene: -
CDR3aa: CASSVVGSSSYNEQFF
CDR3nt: TGTGCCAGCAGCGTAGTAGGATCGAGCTCCTACAATGAGCAGTTCTTC

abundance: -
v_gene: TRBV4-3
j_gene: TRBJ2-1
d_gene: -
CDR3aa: CASSQDWQGYNEQFF
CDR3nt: TGCGCCAGCAGCCAAGATTGGCAGGGTTACAATGAGCAGTTCTTC

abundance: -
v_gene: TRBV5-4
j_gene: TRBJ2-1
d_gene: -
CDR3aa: CASSLALGNNEQFF
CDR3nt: TGTGCCAGCAGCTTGGCCCTTGGGAACAATGAGCAGTTCTTC

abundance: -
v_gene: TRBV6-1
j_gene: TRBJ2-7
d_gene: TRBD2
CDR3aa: CASRTSGAYEQYF
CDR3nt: TGTGCCAGCAGGACTAGCGGGGCTTACGAGCAGTACTTC

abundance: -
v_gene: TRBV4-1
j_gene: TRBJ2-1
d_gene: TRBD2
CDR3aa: CASSPGTTGLREQFF
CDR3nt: TGCGCCAGCAGCCCCGGGACTACGGGCCTGCGTGAGCAGTTCTTC

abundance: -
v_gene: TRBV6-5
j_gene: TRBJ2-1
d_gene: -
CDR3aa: CASSSRGRGDYNEQFF
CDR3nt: TGTGCCAGCAGTTCCCGCGGCAGGGGGGATTACAATGAGCAGTTCTTC

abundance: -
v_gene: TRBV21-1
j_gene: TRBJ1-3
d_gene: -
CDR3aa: CASTPREGNTIYF
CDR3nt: TGTGCCAGCACCCCCCGGGAAGGAAACACCATATATTTT

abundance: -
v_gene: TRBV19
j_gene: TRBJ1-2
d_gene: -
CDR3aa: CASTPGGATWFSGYTF
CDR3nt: TGTGCCAGTACCCCGGGGGGGGCGACCTGGTTTAGTGGCTACACCTTC

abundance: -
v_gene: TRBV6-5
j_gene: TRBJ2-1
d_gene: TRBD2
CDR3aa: CASSSGMNEQFF
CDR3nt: TGTGCCAGCAGTAGCGGGATGAATGAGCAGTTCTTC

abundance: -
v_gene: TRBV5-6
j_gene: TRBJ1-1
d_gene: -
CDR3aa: CASSTWAITEAFF
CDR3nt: TGTGCCAGCAGCACTTGGGCGATCACTGAAGCTTTCTTT

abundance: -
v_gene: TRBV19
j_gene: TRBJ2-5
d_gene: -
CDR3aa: CASSTQGRDTETQYF
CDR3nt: TGTGCCAGTAGTACTCAGGGCAGGGACACAGAGACCCAGTACTTC

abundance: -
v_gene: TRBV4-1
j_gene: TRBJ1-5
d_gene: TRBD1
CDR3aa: CASSQEQGAPLNQPQHF
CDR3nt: TGCGCCAGCAGCCAAGAACAGGGGGCCCCCTTAAATCAGCCCCAGCATTTT

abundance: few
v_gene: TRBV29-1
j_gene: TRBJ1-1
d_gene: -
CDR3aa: CSVATPRGDGTEAFF
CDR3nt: TGCAGCGTTGCAACCCCTAGAGGGGACGGCACTGAAGCTTTCTTT

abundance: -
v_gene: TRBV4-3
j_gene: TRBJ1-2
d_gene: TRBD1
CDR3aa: CASSLTNRGPSYGYTF
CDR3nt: TGCGCCAGCAGCCTTACCAACAGGGGGCCGAGCTATGGCTACACCTTC

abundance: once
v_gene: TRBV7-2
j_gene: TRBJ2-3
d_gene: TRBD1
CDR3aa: CASSPEGAADTQYF
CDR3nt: TGTGCCAGCAGCCCTGAGGGGGCGGCAGATACGCAGTATTTT

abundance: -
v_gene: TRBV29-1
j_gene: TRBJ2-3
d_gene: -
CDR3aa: CSVERIPGPFSDTQYF
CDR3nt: TGCAGCGTTGAGAGAATTCCGGGACCCTTCTCGGATACGCAGTATTTT

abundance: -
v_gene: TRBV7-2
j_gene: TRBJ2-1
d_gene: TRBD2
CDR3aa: CASSLASGRASTYNEQFF
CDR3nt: TGTGCCAGCAGCTTAGCTAGCGGGAGGGCCAGCACCTACAATGAGCAGTTCTTC

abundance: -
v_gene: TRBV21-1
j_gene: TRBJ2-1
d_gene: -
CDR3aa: CASSPSRQGVGCNEQFF
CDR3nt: TGTGCCAGCAGCCCAAGCCGTCAGGGTGTCGGATGCAATGAGCAGTTCTTC

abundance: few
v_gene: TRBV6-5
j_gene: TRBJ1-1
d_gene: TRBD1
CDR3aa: CASSRTGGESTEAFF
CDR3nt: TGTGCCAGCAGCCGGACAGGGGGGGAGAGCACTGAAGCTTTCTTT

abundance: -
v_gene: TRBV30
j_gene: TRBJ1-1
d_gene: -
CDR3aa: CAWSRAEAFF
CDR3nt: TGTGCCTGGAGTAGAGCTGAAGCTTTCTTT

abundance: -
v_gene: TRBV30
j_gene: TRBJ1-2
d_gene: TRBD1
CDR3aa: CAWSGPGTGVGFYGYTF
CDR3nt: TGTGCCTGGAGCGGACCCGGGACAGGGGTTGGATTTTATGGCTACACCTTC

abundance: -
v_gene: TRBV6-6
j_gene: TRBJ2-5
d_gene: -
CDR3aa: CASSLPADTETQYF
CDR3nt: TGTGCCAGCAGTCTCCCCGCCGACACAGAGACCCAGTACTTC

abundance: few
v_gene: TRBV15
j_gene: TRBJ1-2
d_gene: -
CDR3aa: CATSRGRGDYGYTF
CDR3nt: TGTGCCACCAGCAGAGGTCGGGGGGACTATGGCTACACCTTC

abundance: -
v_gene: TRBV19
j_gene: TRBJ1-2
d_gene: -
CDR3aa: CASSINGDNYGYTF
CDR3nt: TGTGCCAGTAGTATCAATGGCGATAACTATGGCTACACCTTC

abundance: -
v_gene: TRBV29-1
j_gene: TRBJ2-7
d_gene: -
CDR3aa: CSVSREYEQYF
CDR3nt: TGCAGCGTTAGCAGGGAATACGAGCAGTACTTC

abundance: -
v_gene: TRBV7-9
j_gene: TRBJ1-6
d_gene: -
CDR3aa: CASSPTGFSYNSPLHF
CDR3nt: TGTGCCAGCAGCCCGACAGGTTTCTCCTATAATTCACCCCTCCACTTT

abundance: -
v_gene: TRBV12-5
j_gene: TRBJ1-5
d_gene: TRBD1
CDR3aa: CASGPGQGAFAAQHF
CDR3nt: TGTGCTAGTGGTCCCGGACAGGGGGCTTTTGCAGCCCAGCATTTT

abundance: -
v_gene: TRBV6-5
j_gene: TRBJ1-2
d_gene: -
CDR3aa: CASSYSPTYGYTF
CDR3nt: TGTGCCAGCAGTTACTCGCCGACTTATGGCTACACCTTC

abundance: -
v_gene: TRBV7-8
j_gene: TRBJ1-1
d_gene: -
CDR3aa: CASTEQGNTEAFF
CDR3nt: TGTGCCAGCACGGAACAGGGGAACACTGAAGCTTTCTTT

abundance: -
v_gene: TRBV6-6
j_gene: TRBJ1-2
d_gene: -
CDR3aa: CASSWRGGGYTF
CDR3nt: TGTGCCAGCAGTTGGAGAGGGGGTGGCTACACCTTC

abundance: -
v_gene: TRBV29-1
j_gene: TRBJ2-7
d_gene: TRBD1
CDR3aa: CSVDAGGAYEQYF
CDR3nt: TGCAGCGTTGACGCAGGGGGCGCCTACGAGCAGTACTTC

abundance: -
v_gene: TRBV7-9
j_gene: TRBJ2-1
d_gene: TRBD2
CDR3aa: CASSPGGAGEQFF
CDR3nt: TGTGCCAGCAGCCCGGGGGGGGCTGGGGAGCAGTTCTTC

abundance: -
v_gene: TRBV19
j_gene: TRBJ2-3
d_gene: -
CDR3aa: CASSTGYRGTDTQYF
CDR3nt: TGTGCCAGTAGTACGGGGTATCGGGGCACAGATACGCAGTATTTT

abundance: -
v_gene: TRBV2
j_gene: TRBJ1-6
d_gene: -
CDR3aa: CASSDGPGRVLHF
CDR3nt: TGTGCCAGCAGTGATGGGCCCGGGCGAGTCCTCCACTTT

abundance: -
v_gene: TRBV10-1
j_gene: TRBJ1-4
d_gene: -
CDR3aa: CASSGYREANEKLFF
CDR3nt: TGCGCCAGCAGTGGGTACAGGGAAGCTAATGAAAAACTGTTTTTT

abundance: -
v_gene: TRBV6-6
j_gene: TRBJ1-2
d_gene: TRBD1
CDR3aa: CASSLGTGGNYGYTF
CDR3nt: TGTGCCAGCAGCCTAGGGACAGGGGGGAACTATGGCTACACCTTC

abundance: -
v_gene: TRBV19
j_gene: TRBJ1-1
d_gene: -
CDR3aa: CASSIRTGGAFF
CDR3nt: TGTGCCAGTAGTATCCGGACCGGCGGAGCTTTCTTT

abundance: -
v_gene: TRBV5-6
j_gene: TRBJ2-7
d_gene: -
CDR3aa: CASSFWAALAYEQYF
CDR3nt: TGTGCCAGCAGCTTTTGGGCAGCCCTTGCCTACGAGCAGTACTTC

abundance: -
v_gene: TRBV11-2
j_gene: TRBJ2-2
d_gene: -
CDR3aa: CASSPYLTGELFF
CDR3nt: TGTGCCAGCAGCCCTTACCTGACCGGGGAGCTGTTTTTT

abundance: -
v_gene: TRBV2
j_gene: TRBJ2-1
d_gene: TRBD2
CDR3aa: CASSDSGRANNEQFF
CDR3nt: TGTGCCAGCAGTGATAGCGGGAGGGCCAATAATGAGCAGTTCTTC

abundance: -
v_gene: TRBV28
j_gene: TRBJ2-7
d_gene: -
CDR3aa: CASRTGRYEQYF
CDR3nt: TGTGCCAGCAGGACGGGACGCTACGAGCAGTACTTC